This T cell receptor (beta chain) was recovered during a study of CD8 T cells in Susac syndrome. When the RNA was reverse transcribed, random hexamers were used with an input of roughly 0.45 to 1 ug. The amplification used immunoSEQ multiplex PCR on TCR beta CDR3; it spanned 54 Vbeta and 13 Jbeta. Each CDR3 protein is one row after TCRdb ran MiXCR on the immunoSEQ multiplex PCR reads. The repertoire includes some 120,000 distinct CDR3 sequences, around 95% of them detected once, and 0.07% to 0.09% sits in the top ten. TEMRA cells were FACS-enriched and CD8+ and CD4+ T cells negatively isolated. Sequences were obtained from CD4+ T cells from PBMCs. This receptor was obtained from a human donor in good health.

This chain's CDR3 is CASRVSTGVVGYTF. DNA of the CDR3: TGCGCCAGCCGTGTCTCCACAGGGGTCGTAGGCTACACCTTC. The chain carries TRBV10-2 and TRBJ1-2; 7 bases are shared with TRBD1. CDR3 length: 14 amino acids. With 8 bases clipped from V and 8 bases from J, the junction kept 14 bases outside the gene matches. Germline V lookup: CDR1 WSHSY, CDR2 SAAADI.